A single sample gave rise to the 11 T cell receptor beta chains below, sequenced in a study of OX40 agonist ivuxolimab in advanced cancers. The method was immunoSEQ multiplex PCR; TCRdb's version includes in-frame clones alone and lacks a portion of them. The table has about 99,000 clones, roughly 95% seen once. The sample in question was CD4+ or CD8+ T cells sorted from blood, obtained in a trial of the OX40 agonist ivuxolimab. These receptors originate from an adult with an advanced solid tumor such as melanoma, head and neck, liver or kidney cancer.

This chain uses TRBV5-6 with TRBJ2-1, with D perhaps TRBD1 (6 bases). CDR1 and CDR2 (germline): SGHDT, YYEEEE. V shed 4 bases and J shed 10 bases, with 12 bases lying between them. The length of the CDR3 is 12 residues. CDR3 in amino acids: CASSQWTDEQFF. Written as DNA, the CDR3 is TGTGCCAGCAGCCAGTGGACAGACGAGCAGTTCTTC.

This sequence joins TRBV19 and TRBJ1-3, with unresolved D. The germline gives CDR1 LNHDA, CDR2 SQIVND (reference sequence). Trimming took off 5 bases at V and 0 bases at J, with 20 bases between the two ends. This CDR3 is built from 18 residues. The DNA for the CDR3 is TGTGCCAGTAGTTGGAAAAAAAAACAGACCAGCTCTGGAAACACCATATATTTT. Protein: CASSWKKKQTSSGNTIYF.

The chain recombines TRBV11-3 with TRBJ2-2, with D perhaps TRBD2 (5 bases). The CDR3 is made up of 14 amino acids. V was clipped by 4 bases and J by 6 bases, with 12 bases between them. The germline gives CDR1 SGHNT, CDR2 YENEEA. The CDR3 region is CASSSRGSPGELFF. CDR3 bases: TGTGCCAGCAGCTCCCGTGGGAGCCCCGGGGAGCTGTTTTTT.

The chain is built from TRBV2 and TRBJ2-5; the match to TRBD2 covers 11 bases. This CDR3 is built from 17 residues. J was trimmed by 2 bases and V by 3 bases; bases with no gene match: 8. The germline CDR1 and CDR2 sequences are SNHLY and FYNNEI. This CDR3 is CASSDSGGAGRQETQYF. CDR3 bases: TGTGCCAGCAGTGATAGCGGGGGGGCAGGAAGGCAAGAGACCCAGTACTTC.

The J gene is TRBJ2-4, the V gene TRBV6-5; D remains unclear. V lost 5 bases and J 0 bases, leaving 5 bases between the germline ends. The germline V gene has CDR1 MNHEY and CDR2 SVGAGI. The CDR3 is made up of 13 amino acids. As DNA, the CDR3 is TGTGCCAGCAGTACAGAAGCCAAAAACATTCAGTACTTC. Protein product: CASSTEAKNIQYF.

The gene calls are TRBV14 and TRBJ2-1; no reliable D call. The V gene lost 0 bases and the J gene lost 1 base, with 7 bases spanning the gap. Per germline, CDR1 SGHDN and CDR2 FVKESK. This CDR3 spans 15 amino acids. CDR3 DNA sequence: TGTGCCAGCAGCCAAGATAGCCTTTCCTACAATGAGCAGTTCTTC. It is translated as CASSQDSLSYNEQFF.

The genes are TRBV7-2 and TRBJ2-7, with D perhaps matching TRBD1 (6 bases). V lost 3 bases and J 3 bases, leaving 12 bases between the germline ends. From germline, CDR1 is SGHTA and CDR2 FQGNSA. The CDR3 loop spans 14 amino acids. DNA for the CDR3: TGTGCCAGCAGCTTCGGTACAGGGATCTACGAGCAGTACTTC. Amino acid sequence: CASSFGTGIYEQYF.

This clone was observed once. The J gene is TRBJ1-5, the V gene TRBV19, with D hard to call. CDR3 length: 14 residues. Trimming removed 4 bases from V and 4 bases from J, with 11 bases in between. Germline V lookup: CDR1 LNHDA, CDR2 SQIVND (reference sequence). Here the CDR3 DNA reads TGTGCCAGTAGTAATTGGCGGACTAATCAGCCCCAGCATTTT. Protein product: CASSNWRTNQPQHF.

V gene TRBV5-4 combines with J gene TRBJ1-2; no definite D call. CDR3 length: 13 residues. Looked up from germline, CDR1 is SGHNT and CDR2 is YYREEE (reference sequence). V was shortened by 1 base and J by 8 bases, with 12 bases between the two germline ends. CDR3 loop: CASSLSSAEGYTF. CDR3 bases: TGTGCCAGCAGCTTGAGTTCAGCGGAGGGCTACACCTTC. The variable domain in full, with the rest retrieved from reference TRBV5-4 and TRBJ1-2, is ETGVTQSPTHLIKTRGQQVTLRCSSQSGHNTVSWYQQALGQGPQFIFQYYREEENGRGNFPPRFSGLQFPNYSSELNVNALELDDSALYLCASSLSSAEGYTFGSGTRLTVV.

This chain uses TRBV6-5 with TRBJ2-3; TRBD1 is a possible D gene (6 bases). Germline-derived CDR1 and CDR2 are MNHEY and SVGAGI. This CDR3 contains 14 residues. Trimming stripped 2 bases from V and 4 bases from J, with 10 bases between. For the CDR3, the DNA is TGTGCCAGCAGTTACAGGGGGTGGGCAGATACGCAGTATTTT. Amino acids: CASSYRGWADTQYF.

The chain links TRBV5-1 to TRBJ2-5; 9 nucleotides align to TRBD1. The trim removed 3 bases at V and 4 bases at J, leaving 13 bases unmatched. The germline gives CDR1 SGHRS, CDR2 YFSETQ. CDR3 length: 17 amino acids. CDR3 bases: TGCGCCAGCAGCTATTCCCCCCCCGGGACAGGGACAGAGACCCAGTACTTC. This gives the protein CASSYSPPGTGTETQYF.